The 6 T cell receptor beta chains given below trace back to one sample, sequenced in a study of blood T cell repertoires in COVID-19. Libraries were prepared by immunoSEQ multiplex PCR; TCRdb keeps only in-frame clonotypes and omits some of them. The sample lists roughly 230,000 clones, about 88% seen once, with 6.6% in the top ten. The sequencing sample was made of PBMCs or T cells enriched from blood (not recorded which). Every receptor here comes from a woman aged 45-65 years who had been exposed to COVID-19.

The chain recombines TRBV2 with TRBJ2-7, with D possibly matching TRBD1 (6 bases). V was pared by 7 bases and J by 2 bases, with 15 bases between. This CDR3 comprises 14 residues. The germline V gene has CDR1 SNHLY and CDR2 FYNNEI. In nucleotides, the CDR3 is TGTGCCAGCAAGGGGGATCAGGGAACCTACGAGCAGTACTTC. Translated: CASKGDQGTYEQYF.

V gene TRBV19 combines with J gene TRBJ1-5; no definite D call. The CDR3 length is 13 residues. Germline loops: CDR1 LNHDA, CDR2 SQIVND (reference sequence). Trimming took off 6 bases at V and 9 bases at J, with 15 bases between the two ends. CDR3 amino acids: CASRTGNAGPQHF. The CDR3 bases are TGTGCCAGTAGGACGGGGAACGCCGGGCCCCAGCATTTT. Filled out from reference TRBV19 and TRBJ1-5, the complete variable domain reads DGGITQSPKYLFRKEGQNVTLSCEQNLNHDAMYWYRQDPGQGLRLIYYSQIVNDFQKGDIAEGYSVSREKKESFPLTVTSAQKNPTAFYLCASRTGNAGPQHFGDGTRLSIL.

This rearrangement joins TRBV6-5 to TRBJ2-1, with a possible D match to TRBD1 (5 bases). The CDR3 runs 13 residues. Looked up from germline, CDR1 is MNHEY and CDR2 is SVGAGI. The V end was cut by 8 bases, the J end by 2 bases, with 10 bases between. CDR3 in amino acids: CASARVTYNEQFF. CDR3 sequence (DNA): TGTGCCAGCGCCAGGGTAACCTACAATGAGCAGTTCTTC.

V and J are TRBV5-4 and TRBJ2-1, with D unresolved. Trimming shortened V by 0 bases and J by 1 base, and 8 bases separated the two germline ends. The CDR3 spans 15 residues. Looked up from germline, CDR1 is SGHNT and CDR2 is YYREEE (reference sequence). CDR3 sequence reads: CASSLVPLSYNEQFF. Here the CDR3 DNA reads TGTGCCAGCAGCTTGGTTCCCCTGTCCTACAATGAGCAGTTCTTC.

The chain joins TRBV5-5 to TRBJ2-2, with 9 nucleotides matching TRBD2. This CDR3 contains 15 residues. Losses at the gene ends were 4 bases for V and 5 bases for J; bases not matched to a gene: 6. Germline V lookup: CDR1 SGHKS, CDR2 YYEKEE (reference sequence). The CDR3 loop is CASSPSGARTGELFF. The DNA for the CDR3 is TGTGCCAGCAGCCCTAGCGGGGCGAGAACCGGGGAGCTGTTTTTT.

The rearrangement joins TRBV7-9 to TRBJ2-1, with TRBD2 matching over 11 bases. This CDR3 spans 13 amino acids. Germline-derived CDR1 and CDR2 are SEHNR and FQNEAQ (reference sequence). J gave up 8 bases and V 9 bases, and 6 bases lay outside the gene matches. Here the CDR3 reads CASIPSGGYEQFF. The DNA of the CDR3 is TGTGCCAGTATACCTAGCGGGGGGTATGAGCAGTTCTTC. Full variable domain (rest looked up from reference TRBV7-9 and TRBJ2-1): DTGVSQNPRHKITKRGQNVTFRCDPISEHNRLYWYRQTLGQGPEFLTYFQNEAQLEKSRLLSDRFSAERPKGSFSTLEIQRTEQGDSAMYLCASIPSGGYEQFFGPGTRLTVL.